The 25 T cell receptor beta chains in this list originate from one sample, sequenced in a study of immune cell composition in non-small cell lung cancer listed by TCRdb under 2017. The protocol used for the library was the immunoSEQ multiplex PCR assay. As stored in TCRdb, this immuneACCESS dataset retains in-frame rearrangements with V and J assigned. A fraction of the clones does not appear; measured against another copy, unresolved V genes explain less than half of the discrepancy, and the remainder lacks a known reason. Counted in this sample were just over 7,500 clones; just under 80% of them appeared once. Jointly, the top ten make up 10% to 15% of the sample. The sample taken for sequencing was lung tumor tissue. Source of these receptors: a human donor with non-small cell lung cancer.

There are a few counts of this clone. The chain joins TRBV28 to TRBJ2-3, with D perhaps matching TRBD2 (6 bases). This CDR3 spans 17 amino acids. Germline assignment: CDR1 MDHEN and CDR2 SYDVKM. The V end was cut by 7 bases, the J end by 2 bases, with 22 bases between. CDR3 sequence: CASTPGSGLPTTDTQYF. Here the CDR3 DNA reads TGTGCCAGCACTCCAGGGTCAGGACTACCTACCACAGATACGCAGTATTTT. The full variable domain, rest sourced from reference TRBV28 and TRBJ2-3, is DVKVTQSSRYLVKRTGEKVFLECVQDMDHENMFWYRQDPGLGLRLIYFSYDVKMKEKGDIPEGYSVSREKKERFSLILESASTNQTSMYLCASTPGSGLPTTDTQYFGPGTRLTVL.

The rearrangement joins TRBV5-4 to TRBJ1-2; no reliable D call. CDR1 and CDR2 from the germline V gene are SGHNT and YYREEE (reference sequence). This CDR3 is 16 amino acids long. Trimming pared 4 bases from V and 4 bases from J, leaving 20 bases between. CDR3 region: CASSQEGAGEIYGYTF. The CDR3 DNA follows: TGTGCCAGCAGCCAAGAGGGAGCTGGGGAAATCTATGGCTACACCTTC.

The CDR3 DNA reads TGCGCCAGCAGCCCAGGGGGCGTGAGAAATACGCAGTATTTT. Translation: CASSPGGVRNTQYF. The V and J genes are TRBV4-3 and TRBJ2-3, with 8 bases identical to TRBD1. This CDR3 is built from 14 residues. With 4 bases clipped from V and 7 bases from J, the junction kept 7 bases outside the gene matches. Germline-derived CDR1 and CDR2 are LGHNA and YSLEER.

The chain recombines TRBV23-1 with TRBJ1-2, with D possibly being TRBD1 (6 bases). TRBV23-1 is an ORF, and what it does is uncertain. The CDR3 consists of 16 residues. V lost 0 bases, J lost 0 bases, and 11 bases lay in between. The CDR3 loop is CASSQSRGGTNYGYTF. The CDR3 bases are TGCGCCAGCAGTCAATCTAGAGGGGGTACTAACTATGGCTACACCTTC.

V usage is TRBV11-2 and J usage is TRBJ1-2; D gene unclear. CDR1 is SGHAT, CDR2 FQNNGV, per germline. The V gene lost 2 bases and the J gene lost 4 bases, with 11 bases spanning the gap. CDR3 size: 14 residues. The CDR3 region is CASSLRAGLYGYTF. The DNA for the CDR3 is TGTGCCAGCAGCTTAAGGGCTGGGCTCTATGGCTACACCTTC.

This clone was seen once. The chain couples TRBV7-9 to TRBJ2-7, with D perhaps TRBD2 (5 bases). V lost 4 bases to trimming and J lost 6 bases, with 13 bases between them. Germline V CDR1 and CDR2: SEHNR, FQNEAQ (reference sequence). This CDR3 comprises 13 residues. The CDR3 protein is CASSSLGSGEQYF. The CDR3 DNA reads TGTGCCAGCAGCTCCTTAGGGAGCGGCGAGCAGTACTTC.

This chain connects TRBV5-1 to TRBJ2-3; the match to TRBD1 covers 9 bases. This CDR3 contains 16 residues. Germline CDR1 reads SGHRS; CDR2 reads YFSETQ. V shed 3 bases, J shed 3 bases, and the junction held 8 bases outside the gene matches. The CDR3 spells CASSSGTGRRTDTQYF. The CDR3 coding sequence is TGCGCCAGCAGCTCCGGGACAGGGCGGAGGACAGATACGCAGTATTTT. Filled out from reference TRBV5-1 and TRBJ2-3, the complete variable domain reads KAGVTQTPRYLIKTRGQQVTLSCSPISGHRSVSWYQQTPGQGLQFLFEYFSETQRNKGNFPGRFSGRQFSNSRSEMNVSTLELGDSALYLCASSSGTGRRTDTQYFGPGTRLTVL.

The V gene is TRBV4-2, the J gene TRBJ1-6, with a possible D match to TRBD1 (5 bases). The germline CDR1 and CDR2 sequences are LGHNA and YNFKEQ. Trimming cost V 5 bases and J 2 bases, with 16 bases left between them. This CDR3 region has 17 residues. CDR3 sequence (DNA): TGTGCCAGCAGCTTGGCGGGGGATCGGCCCTATAATTCACCCCTCCACTTT. This sequence encodes CASSLAGDRPYNSPLHF.

The CDR3 sequence is CSVNRGGADTQYF. Here the CDR3 DNA reads TGCAGCGTTAACAGGGGCGGCGCAGATACGCAGTATTTT. This chain connects TRBV29-1 to TRBJ2-3; 7 bases are shared with TRBD1. The germline CDR1 and CDR2 sequences are SQVTM and ANQGSEA. The length of the CDR3 is 13 residues. V lost 5 bases, J lost 4 bases, and 6 bases stayed unmatched.

V is TRBV5-8 and J is TRBJ2-7; D is tentatively TRBD1 or TRBD2 (5 bases each). The germline V and J ends were trimmed by 2 bases and 3 bases, with 12 bases remaining between them. The CDR3 totals 14 residues. Per germline, CDR1 SGHTS and CDR2 YDEGEE. Here the CDR3 DNA reads TGTGCCAGCAGCTTAGCCTCAGGGAGCTACGAGCAGTACTTC. It is translated as CASSLASGSYEQYF.

This chain links TRBV4-2 with TRBJ2-2; 8 bases map to TRBD1. This CDR3 has 16 residues. Germline V gives CDR1 LGHNA, CDR2 YNFKEQ. Losses at the gene ends were 4 bases for V and 0 bases for J; bases not matched to a gene: 4. In DNA, the CDR3 is TGTGCCAGCAGCCCCTCGGGACAGGCGAACACCGGGGAGCTGTTTTTT. Amino acid sequence: CASSPSGQANTGELFF.

The chain employs TRBV9 and TRBJ2-2; 8 positions match TRBD1. V dropped 2 bases and J dropped 4; count of bases not matched to a gene: 4. The CDR3 runs 15 residues. CDR1 is SGDLS, CDR2 YYNGEE, per germline. CDR3 sequence reads: CASSVLDRVTGELFF. The CDR3, as DNA: TGTGCCAGCAGCGTGTTGGACAGGGTCACCGGGGAGCTGTTTTTT.

V usage is TRBV19 and J usage is TRBJ1-2, with TRBD1 matching over 8 bases. The CDR3 loop spans 12 amino acids. The V segment lost 5 bases and the J segment 8 bases; nucleotides outside the gene matches: 4. The germline V gene encodes CDR1 LNHDA and CDR2 SQIVND (reference sequence). The CDR3 sequence is CASSWTGKGYTF. The CDR3 coding sequence is TGTGCCAGTAGTTGGACAGGGAAGGGCTACACCTTC.

In regard to this clone: Relative to the germline gene, one junction end is altered; a read error may explain this. The chain carries TRBV7-7 and TRBJ1-4; D may be TRBD1 (6 bases). This CDR3 comprises 15 residues. Germline assignment: CDR1 SSHAT and CDR2 FNYEAQ (reference sequence). CDR3 region: CASSLGGGTNEKLFF. The CDR3 nucleotides read TGTGCTAGCAGCTTAGGAGGGGGAACGAATGAAAAACTGTTTTTT.

The chain has TRBV7-2 and TRBJ2-5, with D perhaps matching TRBD1 or TRBD2 (5 bases each). The CDR3 has 14 residues. V gave up 3 bases and J gave up 0 bases, with 8 bases separating them. CDR1 and CDR2 (germline): SGHTA, FQGNSA. The DNA for the CDR3 is TGTGCCAGCAGCTTGGGACGGCACCAAGAGACCCAGTACTTC. This gives the protein CASSLGRHQETQYF.

For the CDR3, the DNA is TGTGCCAGCAGCTTAGTGCCAGATACGCAGTATTTT. Protein: CASSLVPDTQYF. The chain recombines TRBV11-2 with TRBJ2-3; D gene unclear. The CDR3 extends over 12 amino acids. Trimming left V 1 base short and J 4 bases short, with 3 bases between. Germline CDR1 SGHAT, CDR2 FQNNGV.

The V and J genes are TRBV7-2 and TRBJ1-1; D is ambiguous. CDR3 length equals 15 residues. Germline-derived CDR1 and CDR2 are SGHTA and FQGNSA. Trimming shortened V by 1 base and J by 0 bases, and 9 bases separated the two germline ends. The CDR3 reads CASSLVIRLNTEAFF. DNA for the CDR3: TGTGCCAGCAGCTTAGTGATTAGACTGAACACTGAAGCTTTCTTT.

The chain joins TRBV2 to TRBJ1-2, with D unclear. Between the trimmed V and J ends, which lost 6 bases and 0 bases, there was a span of 20 bases. This CDR3 region has 17 residues. Germline lookup yields CDR1 SNHLY and CDR2 FYNNEI. CDR3 DNA: TGTGCCAGCAGACCCTCTTACGGGCCCTTAGCTAACTATGGCTACACCTTC. Translated, it gives CASRPSYGPLANYGYTF. Full variable domain (outside the CDR3, taken from reference TRBV2 and TRBJ1-2): EPEVTQTPSHQVTQMGQEVILRCVPISNHLYFYWYRQILGQKVEFLVSFYNNEISEKSEIFDDQFSVERPDGSNFTLKIRSTKLEDSAMYFCASRPSYGPLANYGYTFGSGTRLTVV.

The genes are TRBV4-2 and TRBJ2-7; D not certain. V lost 1 base and J lost 2, with 6 bases in between. CDR1 and CDR2 (germline): LGHNA, YNFKEQ. The CDR3 covers 13 residues. The CDR3 nucleotides are TGTGCCAGCAGCCAAGGTGGTGCCTACGAGCAGTACTTC. Amino acids: CASSQGGAYEQYF.

The chain uses TRBV6-1 and TRBJ2-3; maybe TRBD1 (5 bases). Per germline, CDR1 MNHNS and CDR2 SASEGT. Trimming took off 6 bases at V and 2 bases at J, with 18 bases between the two ends. The CDR3 loop spans 16 amino acids. CDR3 region: CASSESQGITTDTQYF. The CDR3 DNA reads TGTGCCAGCAGCGAATCGCAGGGAATAACCACAGATACGCAGTATTTT.

In regard to this clone: Germline is not matched at one junction end, which may reflect a read error. The chain employs TRBV13 and TRBJ1-2, with no clear D. Germline V CDR1 and CDR2: PRHDT, FYEKMQ (reference sequence). The CDR3 runs 13 residues. The CDR3, as DNA: TGTGCCAGCAGCCTAGGGCGGGGTGATGGCTACACCTTC. Translation: CASSLGRGDGYTF.

The genes are TRBV7-8 and TRBJ1-2; a weak D match, TRBD1 (6 bases). V was trimmed by 6 bases and J by 0 bases, leaving 14 bases between them. Germline CDR1 is SGHVS and CDR2 is FQNEAQ. This CDR3 spans 15 amino acids. CDR3 in DNA: TGTGCCAGCAGTCCAATCGCAGGGGCTAACTATGGCTACACCTTC. Translated, it gives CASSPIAGANYGYTF.

In nucleotides, the CDR3 is TGCGCCAGCAGCCAAGATCTTGAGACAGCCTACGAGCAGTACTTC. It is translated as CASSQDLETAYEQYF. The gene calls are TRBV4-1 and TRBJ2-7; D may be TRBD1 (5 bases). Germline-derived CDR1 and CDR2 are MGHRA and YSYEKL. The germline V and J ends were trimmed by 0 bases and 2 bases, with 11 bases remaining between them. The CDR3 totals 15 residues.

The chain has TRBV25-1 and TRBJ1-1, with D possibly being TRBD1 (5 bases). The CDR3 length is 13 residues. Germline V gene sequence: CDR1 MGHDK, CDR2 SYGVNS. The V and J ends lost 4 bases and 0 bases respectively, with 6 bases between them. The CDR3 here is CASSATVNTEAFF. In DNA, the CDR3 is TGTGCCAGCAGTGCGACAGTGAACACTGAAGCTTTCTTT.

The chain has TRBV7-2 and TRBJ2-7; 9 nucleotides match TRBD2. Germline V gene sequence: CDR1 SGHTA, CDR2 FQGNSA. V trimming: 6 bases; J trimming: 4 bases; junction bases outside the gene matches: 7. This CDR3 region has 14 residues. CDR3 residues: CASRSRGGQYEQYF. CDR3 DNA sequence: TGTGCCAGCAGGTCGCGGGGGGGCCAATACGAGCAGTACTTC.